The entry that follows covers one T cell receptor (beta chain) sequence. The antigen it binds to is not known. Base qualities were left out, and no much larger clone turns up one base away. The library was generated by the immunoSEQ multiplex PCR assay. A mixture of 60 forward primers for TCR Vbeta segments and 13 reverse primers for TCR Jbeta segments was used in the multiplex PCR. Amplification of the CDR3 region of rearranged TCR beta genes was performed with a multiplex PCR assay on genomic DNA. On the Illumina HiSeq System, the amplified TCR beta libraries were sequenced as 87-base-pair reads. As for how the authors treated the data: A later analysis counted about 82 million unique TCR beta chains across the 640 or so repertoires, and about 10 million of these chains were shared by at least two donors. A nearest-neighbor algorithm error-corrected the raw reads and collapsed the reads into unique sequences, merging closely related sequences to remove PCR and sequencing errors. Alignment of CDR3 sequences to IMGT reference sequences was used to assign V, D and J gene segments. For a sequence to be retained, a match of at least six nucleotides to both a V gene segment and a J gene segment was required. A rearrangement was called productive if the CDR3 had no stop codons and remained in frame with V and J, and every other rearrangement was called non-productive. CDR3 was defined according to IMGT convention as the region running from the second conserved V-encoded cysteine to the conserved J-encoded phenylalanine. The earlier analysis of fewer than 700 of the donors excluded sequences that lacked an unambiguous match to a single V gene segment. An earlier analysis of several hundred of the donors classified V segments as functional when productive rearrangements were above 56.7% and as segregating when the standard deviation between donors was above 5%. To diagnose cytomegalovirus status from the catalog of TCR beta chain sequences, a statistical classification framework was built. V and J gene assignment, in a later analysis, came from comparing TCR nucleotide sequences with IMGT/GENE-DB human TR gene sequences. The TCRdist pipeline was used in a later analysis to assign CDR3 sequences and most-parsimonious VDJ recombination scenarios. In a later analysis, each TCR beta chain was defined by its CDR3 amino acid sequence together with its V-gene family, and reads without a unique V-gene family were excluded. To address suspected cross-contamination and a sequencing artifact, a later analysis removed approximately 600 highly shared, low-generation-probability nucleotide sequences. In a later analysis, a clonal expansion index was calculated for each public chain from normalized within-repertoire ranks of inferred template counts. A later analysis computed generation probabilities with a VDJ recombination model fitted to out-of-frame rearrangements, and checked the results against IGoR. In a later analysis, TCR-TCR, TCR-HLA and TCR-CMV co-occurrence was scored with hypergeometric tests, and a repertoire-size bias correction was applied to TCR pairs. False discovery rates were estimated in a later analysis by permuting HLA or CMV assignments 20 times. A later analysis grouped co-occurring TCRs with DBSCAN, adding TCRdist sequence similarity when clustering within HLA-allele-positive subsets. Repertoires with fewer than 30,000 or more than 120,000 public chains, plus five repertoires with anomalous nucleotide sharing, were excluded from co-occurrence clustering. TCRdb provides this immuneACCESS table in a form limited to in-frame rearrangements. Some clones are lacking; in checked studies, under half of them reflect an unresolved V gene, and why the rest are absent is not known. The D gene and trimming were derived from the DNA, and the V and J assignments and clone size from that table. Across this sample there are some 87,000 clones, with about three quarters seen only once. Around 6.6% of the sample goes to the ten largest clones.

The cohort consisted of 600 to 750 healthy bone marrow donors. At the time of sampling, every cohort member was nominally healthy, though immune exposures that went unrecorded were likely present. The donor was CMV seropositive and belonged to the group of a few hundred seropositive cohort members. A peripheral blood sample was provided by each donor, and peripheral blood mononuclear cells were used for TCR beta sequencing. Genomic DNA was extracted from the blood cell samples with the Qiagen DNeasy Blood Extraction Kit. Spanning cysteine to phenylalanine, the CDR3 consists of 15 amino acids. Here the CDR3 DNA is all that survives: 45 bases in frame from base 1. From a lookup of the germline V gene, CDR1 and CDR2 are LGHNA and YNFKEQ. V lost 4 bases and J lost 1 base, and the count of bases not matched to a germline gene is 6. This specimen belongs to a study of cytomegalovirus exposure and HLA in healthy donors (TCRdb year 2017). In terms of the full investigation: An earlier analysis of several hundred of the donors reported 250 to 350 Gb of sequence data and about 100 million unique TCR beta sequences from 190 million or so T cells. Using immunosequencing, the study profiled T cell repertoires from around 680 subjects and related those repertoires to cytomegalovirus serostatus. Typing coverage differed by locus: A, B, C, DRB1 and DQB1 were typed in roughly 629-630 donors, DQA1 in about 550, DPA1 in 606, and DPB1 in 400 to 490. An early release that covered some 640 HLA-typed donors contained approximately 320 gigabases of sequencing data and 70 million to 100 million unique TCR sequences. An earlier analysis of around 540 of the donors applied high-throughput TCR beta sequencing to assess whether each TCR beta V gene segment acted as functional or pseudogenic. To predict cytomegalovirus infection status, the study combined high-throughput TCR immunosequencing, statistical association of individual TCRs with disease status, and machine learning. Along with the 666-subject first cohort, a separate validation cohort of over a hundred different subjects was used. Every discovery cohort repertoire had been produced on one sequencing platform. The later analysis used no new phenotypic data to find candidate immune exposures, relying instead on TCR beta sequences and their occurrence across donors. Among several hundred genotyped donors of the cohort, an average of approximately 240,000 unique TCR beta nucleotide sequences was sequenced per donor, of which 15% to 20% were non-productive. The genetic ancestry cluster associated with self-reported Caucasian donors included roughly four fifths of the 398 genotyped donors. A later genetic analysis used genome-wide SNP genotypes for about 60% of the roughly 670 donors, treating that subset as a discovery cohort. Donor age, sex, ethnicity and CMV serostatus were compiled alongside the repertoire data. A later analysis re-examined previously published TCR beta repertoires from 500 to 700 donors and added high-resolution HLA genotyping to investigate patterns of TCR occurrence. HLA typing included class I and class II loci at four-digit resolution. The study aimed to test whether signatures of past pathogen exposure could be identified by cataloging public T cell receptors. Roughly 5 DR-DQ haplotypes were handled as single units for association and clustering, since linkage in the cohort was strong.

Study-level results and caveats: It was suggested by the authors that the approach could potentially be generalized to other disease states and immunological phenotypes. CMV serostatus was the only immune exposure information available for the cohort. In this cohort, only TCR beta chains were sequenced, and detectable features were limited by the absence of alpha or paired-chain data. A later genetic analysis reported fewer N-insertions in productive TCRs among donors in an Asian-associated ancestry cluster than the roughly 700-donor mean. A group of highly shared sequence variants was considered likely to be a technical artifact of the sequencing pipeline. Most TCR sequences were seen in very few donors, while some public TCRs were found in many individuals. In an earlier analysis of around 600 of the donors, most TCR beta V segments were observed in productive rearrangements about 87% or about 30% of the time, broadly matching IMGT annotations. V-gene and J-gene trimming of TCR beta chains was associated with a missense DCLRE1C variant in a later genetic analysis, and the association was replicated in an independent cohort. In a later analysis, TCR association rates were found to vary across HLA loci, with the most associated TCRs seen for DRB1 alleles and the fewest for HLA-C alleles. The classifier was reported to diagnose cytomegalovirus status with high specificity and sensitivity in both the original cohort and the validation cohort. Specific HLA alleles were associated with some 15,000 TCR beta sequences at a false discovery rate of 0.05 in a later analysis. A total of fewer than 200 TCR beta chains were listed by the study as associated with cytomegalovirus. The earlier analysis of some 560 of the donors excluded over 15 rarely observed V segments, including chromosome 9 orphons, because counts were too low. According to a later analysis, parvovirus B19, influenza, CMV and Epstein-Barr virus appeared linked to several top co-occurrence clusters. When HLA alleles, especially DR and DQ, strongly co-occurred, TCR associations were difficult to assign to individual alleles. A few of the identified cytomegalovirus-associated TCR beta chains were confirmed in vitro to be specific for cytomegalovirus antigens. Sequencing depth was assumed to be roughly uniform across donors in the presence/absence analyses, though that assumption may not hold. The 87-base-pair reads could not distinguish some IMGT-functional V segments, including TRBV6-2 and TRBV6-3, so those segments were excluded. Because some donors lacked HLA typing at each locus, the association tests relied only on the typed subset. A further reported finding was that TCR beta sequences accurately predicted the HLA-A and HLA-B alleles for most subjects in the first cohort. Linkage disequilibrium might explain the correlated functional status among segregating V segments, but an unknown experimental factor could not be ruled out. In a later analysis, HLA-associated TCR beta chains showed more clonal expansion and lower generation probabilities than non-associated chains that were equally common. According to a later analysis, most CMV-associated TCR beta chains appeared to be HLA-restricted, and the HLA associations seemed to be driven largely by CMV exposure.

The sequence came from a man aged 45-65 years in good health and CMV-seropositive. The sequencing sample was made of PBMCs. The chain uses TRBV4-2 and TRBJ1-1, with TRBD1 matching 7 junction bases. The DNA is TGTGCCAGCAGCCGAGATGGGACAGAGAACACTGAAGCTTTCTTT. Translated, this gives CASSRDGTENTEAFF.